Below, 20 T cell receptor beta chains from the same sample are listed, as sequenced in a study of cytomegalovirus exposure and HLA in healthy donors. The PCR employed 60 Vbeta primers together with 13 Jbeta primers. Here immunoSEQ multiplex PCR was the method, and the copy in TCRdb shows in-frame clones only, minus some. This sample yields 40,000 or so clones, of which around 69% are seen a single time; approximately 3.5% belongs to the top ten. Material for sequencing was PBMCs. The source is a woman aged 25 to 39 in good health and CMV-seronegative.

The V and J genes are TRBV7-2 and TRBJ1-5, with 12 bases matching TRBD1. V dropped 3 bases and J dropped 5; count of bases not matched to a gene: 8. The CDR3 length is 17 residues. Germline V CDR1 and CDR2: SGHTA, FQGNSA. CDR3 protein: CASSFKGGQGADQPQHF. The CDR3 nucleotides read TGTGCCAGCAGCTTCAAAGGGGGACAGGGGGCGGATCAGCCCCAGCATTTT.

The chain couples TRBV5-4 to TRBJ2-2; no definite D call. The V gene's germline CDR1 is SGHNT and CDR2 YYREEE (reference sequence). V was cut by 4 bases and J by 0 bases, with 7 bases left in between. This CDR3 spans 14 amino acids. DNA of the CDR3: TGTGCCAGCAGCCTCTATACGAACACCGGGGAGCTGTTTTTT. Residues: CASSLYTNTGELFF.

The table lists this clone with a few counts. The V call is TRBV4-1, the J call TRBJ2-2; TRBD2 matches 14 bases. CDR3 length equals 18 residues. Germline V CDR1 and CDR2: MGHRA, YSYEKL. The V gene end was trimmed by 1 base and the J gene end by 4 bases; junction bases not matched to a gene: 5. CDR3 bases: TGCGCCAGCAGCCAAGGGGGACTAGCGGGAGTGGGCACCGGGGAGCTGTTTTTT. Residues: CASSQGGLAGVGTGELFF.

The count of this clone is one. The chain couples TRBV10-3 to TRBJ1-4; 7 bases agree with TRBD1. Germline CDR1 ENHRY, CDR2 SYGVKD. The junction had 6 bases not matched to a gene; V was cut back by 0 bases and J by 8 bases. The CDR3 is 15 amino acids. For the CDR3, the DNA is TGTGCCATCAGTGAGTCGGCAGGGGGGTTCGAAAAACTGTTTTTT. This sequence encodes CAISESAGGFEKLFF.

CDR3 residues: CASSGSNQPQHF. The CDR3 bases are TGTGCCAGCAGCGGGAGCAATCAGCCCCAGCATTTT. The chain is built from TRBV27 and TRBJ1-5; D call uncertain. In germline, CDR1 is MNHEY, CDR2 SMNVEV (reference sequence). This CDR3 contains 12 residues. With 6 bases removed from V and 1 base from J, the gap between germline ends came to 4 bases.

This chain uses TRBV6-1 with TRBJ2-7; 7 bases are shared with TRBD1. The V gene's germline CDR1 is MNHNS and CDR2 SASEGT. The CDR3 runs to 15 residues. The V segment lost 4 bases and the J segment 3 bases; nucleotides outside the gene matches: 9. The CDR3 nucleotides read TGTGCCAGCAGTGGATTGACAGGGAGATTCTACGAGCAGTACTTC. The encoded protein is CASSGLTGRFYEQYF.

The DNA for the CDR3 is TGTGCCAGCAGTTACAGGACAGGGCGGGACACTGAAGCTTTCTTT. Its translation: CASSYRTGRDTEAFF. V is TRBV6-5 and J is TRBJ1-1, with 8 nucleotides matching TRBD1. Trimming at V came to 2 bases and at J to 3 bases, leaving 5 bases not matched to a gene. The CDR3 loop spans 15 amino acids. The germline CDR1 and CDR2 sequences are MNHEY and SVGAGI.

This chain joins TRBV4-2 and TRBJ2-6, with 7 nucleotides matching TRBD1. The V and J ends lost 7 bases and 4 bases, in that order; junction bases with no gene match: 10. The CDR3 sequence is 16 residues long. Germline CDR1 LGHNA, CDR2 YNFKEQ. CDR3 nucleotides: TGTGCCAGCAAGCTCCTGACAGGGTCCGGGGCCAACGTCCTGACTTTC. Amino acids: CASKLLTGSGANVLTF.

The V gene is TRBV10-1, the J gene TRBJ1-1; D remains ambiguous. With 6 bases removed from V and 1 base from J, the gap between germline ends came to 9 bases. The CDR3 has 13 amino acids. Germline V gene lookup returns CDR1 WNHNN and CDR2 SYGVQD (reference sequence). Here the CDR3 DNA reads TGCGCCAGCAGCTCGTTCCGGAACACTGAAGCTTTCTTT. Protein product: CASSSFRNTEAFF.

The table lists this clone with a count of one. This sequence joins TRBV29-1 and TRBJ2-7; D may be TRBD2 (5 bases). Germline V gene data show CDR1 as SQVTM and CDR2 as ANQGSEA. The CDR3 covers 13 residues. V was shortened by 7 bases and J by 1 base, with 14 bases between the two germline ends. CDR3 sequence reads: CSGTGSGSYEQYF. The CDR3 DNA is TGCAGCGGCACGGGGAGCGGTTCCTACGAGCAGTACTTC.

The CDR3 loop reads CASSTSGEGTEAFF. CDR3 bases: TGTGCCAGCAGCACTTCGGGGGAGGGCACTGAAGCTTTCTTT. This rearrangement joins TRBV6-4 to TRBJ1-1; the D gene is possibly TRBD1 (5 bases). The germline gives CDR1 MRHNA, CDR2 SNTAGT. The CDR3 runs 14 residues. V dropped 6 bases and J dropped 4 bases, with 15 bases sitting between them.

The chain employs TRBV6-6 and TRBJ1-1; D uncertain. From germline, CDR1 is MNHNY and CDR2 SVGAGI (reference sequence). The CDR3 totals 14 residues. Between the trimmed V and J ends, which lost 2 bases and 4 bases, there was a span of 11 bases. The CDR3 sequence: CASSYSEKFTEAFF. The DNA for the CDR3 is TGTGCCAGCAGTTACAGCGAGAAGTTCACTGAAGCTTTCTTT.

The rearrangement links TRBV30 to TRBJ1-2; 7 bases are a match to TRBD1. The CDR3 loop spans 16 amino acids. Per the germline V gene, CDR1 is GTSNPN and CDR2 is SVGIG (reference sequence). The J segment lost 7 bases and the V segment lost 0 bases, leaving 14 bases of the junction unmatched. The CDR3 protein is CAWSVPNLWDSSGYTF. The CDR3 DNA sequence: TGTGCCTGGAGTGTACCGAATCTTTGGGACAGTTCTGGCTACACCTTC.

The genes are TRBV25-1 and TRBJ2-7; 9 nucleotides align to TRBD2. The CDR3 consists of 16 residues. The V gene's germline CDR1 is MGHDK and CDR2 SYGVNS. Trimming removed 2 bases from V and 2 bases from J; junction bases left unmatched: 7. This CDR3 is CASSEGPGTSTYEQYF. As DNA, the CDR3 is TGTGCCAGCAGTGAAGGTCCCGGGACTAGCACCTACGAGCAGTACTTC.

This clone was recorded a few times. The chain links TRBV19 to TRBJ2-7; a possible D gene is TRBD2 (6 bases). CDR3 length equals 13 residues. Germline CDR1 reads LNHDA; CDR2 reads SQIVND (reference sequence). The V end was cut by 3 bases, the J end by 6 bases, with 12 bases between. The CDR3 reads CASSIGREAEQYF. The DNA of the CDR3 is TGTGCCAGTAGTATTGGCAGGGAGGCCGAGCAGTACTTC.

The genes are TRBV10-3 and TRBJ1-5; D unresolved. CDR1 is ENHRY and CDR2 is SYGVKD in the germline V gene. V shed 10 bases and J shed 3 bases, with 13 bases lying between them. The CDR3 is 13 amino acids. The CDR3 is CATGAEVNQPQHF. The CDR3 DNA sequence: TGTGCCACCGGCGCGGAGGTCAATCAGCCCCAGCATTTT.

This chain links TRBV4-1 with TRBJ2-7; a weak D match, TRBD2 (6 bases). CDR3 length: 13 residues. Trimming stripped 4 bases from V and 4 bases from J, with 11 bases between. Germline V gene data show CDR1 as MGHRA and CDR2 as YSYEKL. The CDR3 coding sequence is TGCGCCAGCAGCCGAGGGACTGAATACGAGCAGTACTTC. Amino acid sequence: CASSRGTEYEQYF.

The chain is built from TRBV6-5 and TRBJ1-1, with no clear D. CDR1 is MNHEY, CDR2 SVGAGI, per germline. Trimming took 6 bases from V and 1 from J, leaving 12 bases between them. The CDR3 runs to 14 residues. The CDR3 DNA is TGTGCCAGCAGAACTAGACGGGAGAACACTGAAGCTTTCTTT. It yields the protein CASRTRRENTEAFF.

The sample holds one count of this clone. This chain joins TRBV7-9 and TRBJ2-7; 7 positions agree with TRBD2. V was clipped by 3 bases and J by 5 bases; unmatched bases: 7. Germline-derived CDR1 and CDR2 are SEHNR and FQNEAQ (reference sequence). CDR3 length equals 14 residues. Here the CDR3 reads CASSFYAAGDEQYF. The CDR3 DNA sequence: TGTGCCAGCAGCTTTTACGCCGCGGGGGACGAGCAGTACTTC.

This chain uses TRBV27 with TRBJ2-7; a possible D gene is TRBD2 (5 bases). Germline V lookup: CDR1 MNHEY, CDR2 SMNVEV (reference sequence). Trimming stripped 3 bases from V and 2 bases from J, with 14 bases between. This CDR3 spans 15 amino acids. The CDR3 nucleotides are TGTGCCAGCAGTTTCCAGAATATGGGAGCCTACGAGCAGTACTTC. It specifies CASSFQNMGAYEQYF.